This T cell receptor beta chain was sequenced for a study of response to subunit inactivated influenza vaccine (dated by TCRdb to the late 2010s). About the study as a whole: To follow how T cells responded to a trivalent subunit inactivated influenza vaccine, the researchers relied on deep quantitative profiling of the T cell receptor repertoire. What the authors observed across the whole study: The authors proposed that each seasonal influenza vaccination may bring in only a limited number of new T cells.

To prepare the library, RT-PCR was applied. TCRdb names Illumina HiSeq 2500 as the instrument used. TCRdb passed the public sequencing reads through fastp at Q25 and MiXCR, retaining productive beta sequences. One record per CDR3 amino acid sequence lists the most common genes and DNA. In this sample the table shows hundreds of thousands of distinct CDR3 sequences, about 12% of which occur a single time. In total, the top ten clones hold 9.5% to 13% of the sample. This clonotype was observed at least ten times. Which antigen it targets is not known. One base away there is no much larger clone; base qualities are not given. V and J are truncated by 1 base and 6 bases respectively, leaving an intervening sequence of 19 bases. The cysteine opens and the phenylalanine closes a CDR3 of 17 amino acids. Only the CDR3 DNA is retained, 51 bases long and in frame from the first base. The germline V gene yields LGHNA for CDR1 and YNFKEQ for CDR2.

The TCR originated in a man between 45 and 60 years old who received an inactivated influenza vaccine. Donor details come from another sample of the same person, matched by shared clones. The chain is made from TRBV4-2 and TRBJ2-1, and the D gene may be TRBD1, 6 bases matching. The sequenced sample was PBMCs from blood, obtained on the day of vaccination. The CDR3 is CASSQVMGARYVNEQFF. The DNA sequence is TGTGCCAGCAGCCAAGTAATGGGGGCGCGGTACGTCAATGAGCAGTTCTTC.